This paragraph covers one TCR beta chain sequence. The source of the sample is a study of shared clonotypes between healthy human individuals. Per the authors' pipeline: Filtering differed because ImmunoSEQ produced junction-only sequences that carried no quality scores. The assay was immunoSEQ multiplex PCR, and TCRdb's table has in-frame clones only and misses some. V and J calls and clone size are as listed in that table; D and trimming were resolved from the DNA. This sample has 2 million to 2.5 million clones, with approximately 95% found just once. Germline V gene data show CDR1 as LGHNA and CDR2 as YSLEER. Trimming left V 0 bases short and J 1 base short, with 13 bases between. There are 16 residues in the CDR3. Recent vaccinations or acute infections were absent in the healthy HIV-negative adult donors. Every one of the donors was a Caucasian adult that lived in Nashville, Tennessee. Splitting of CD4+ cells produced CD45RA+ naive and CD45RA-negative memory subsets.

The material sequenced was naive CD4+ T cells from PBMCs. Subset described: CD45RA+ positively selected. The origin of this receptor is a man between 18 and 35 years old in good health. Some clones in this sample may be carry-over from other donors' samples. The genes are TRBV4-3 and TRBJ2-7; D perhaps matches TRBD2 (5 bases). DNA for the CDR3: TGCGCCAGCAGCCAAGATCGGGGAGTCGCGTCCTACGAGCAGTACTTC. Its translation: CASSQDRGVASYEQYF.